This T cell receptor (beta chain) was sequenced for a study of blood T cell repertoires in COVID-19. Background on the study: Material from acute and convalescent COVID-19 was sourced from the United States, Italy and Spain. T cells, B-cell-depleted T cells, or PBMCs supplied cDNA or gDNA.

CDR3 length equals 17 residues. V lost 5 bases, J lost 2 bases, and 10 bases stayed unmatched. Germline loops: CDR1 MDHEN, CDR2 SYDVKM. In the source study's methods: Reference gene primer amplification gave nucleated cell count estimates. Using immunoSEQ multiplex PCR, the repertoire was profiled, and TCRdb retains in-frame clones only, with some absent. From that table come the V and J calls and clone size; the DNA was used to work out D and trimming. The data show 100,000 to 130,000 clones, with roughly four fifths seen just once and 4% to 4.5% held by the top ten. This receptor was obtained from a woman in her 70s with acute or convalescent COVID-19. The specimen was peripheral blood. The rearrangement uses TRBV28 and TRBJ2-1; TRBD2 matches 9 bases. The DNA for the CDR3 is TGTGCCAGCAGTCCGATATTCAGCGGGAGGACCTACAATGAGCAGTTCTTC. Translation gives CASSPIFSGRTYNEQFF.